This T cell receptor beta chain derives from a study of T cells expressing NK-cell markers. Study-wide background: Sequencing of TCR beta repertoires drew on sorted CD3+CD56+NKG2C+, CD3+CD56+NKG2C- and CD3+CD56-NKG2C+ T cells. Study results and limitations: Each of a handful of donors carried dominant NKG2C+ clonotypes accounting for roughly 1.0-7.5% of CD8+ T cells.

A note on this clonotype: The antigen is undetermined.

TCRdb reanalyzed the 5' RACE reads, giving one entry per CDR3 protein sequence and no DNA. The listing records 150,000 to 200,000 distinct CDR3 sequences. Germline V gene sequence: CDR1 LGHDT, CDR2 YNNKEL (reference sequence). The CDR3 extends over 13 amino acids. Material for sequencing was blood T cells: a sorted CD56 or NKG2C T cell subset, CD4+ or CD8+ T cells, or bulk PBMC T cells (not recorded which). The chain recombines TRBV3-1 with TRBJ2-3; without DNA, the TCRdb call of TRBD2 cannot be checked. This receptor was obtained from a woman aged 18-70 years in good health. The CDR3 sequence: CASSQGSGYTQYF.